Shown below are 21 T cell receptor beta chains from a single sample sequenced in a study of cytomegalovirus exposure and HLA in healthy donors. PCR primers comprised 60 Vbeta and 13 Jbeta primers. Clones were sequenced by immunoSEQ multiplex PCR, and TCRdb holds only the in-frame ones, with some missing. The sample comprises 200,000 or so clones, around 86% of which are singletons, and around 0.75% rests with the top ten. Material: PBMCs. These receptors all stem from a woman between 18 and 30 years old in good health and CMV-seronegative.

Comment on this clone: The same CDR3 is also encoded by other DNA sequences in this sample. V and J are TRBV25-1 and TRBJ1-4; D might be TRBD1 (5 bases). V shed 1 base and J shed 7 bases, with 13 bases lying between them. Germline CDR1 and CDR2: MGHDK and SYGVNS. This CDR3 has 15 residues. CDR3 nucleotides: TGTGCCAGCAGTGAATCTCGGGAGGGGAGTGAAAAACTGTTTTTT. Its protein is CASSESREGSEKLFF.

The chain uses TRBV9 and TRBJ1-6; D remains ambiguous. The germline CDR1 and CDR2 sequences are SGDLS and YYNGEE. The CDR3 contains 12 residues. V lost 4 bases, J lost 6 bases, and 5 bases lay in between. CDR3 loop: CASSFSNSPLHF. DNA of the CDR3: TGTGCCAGCAGCTTCAGTAATTCACCCCTCCACTTT. Using reference TRBV9 and TRBJ1-6 for the parts outside the CDR3, the full variable domain is DSGVTQTPKHLITATGQRVTLRCSPRSGDLSVYWYQQSLDQGLQFLIQYYNGEERAKGNILERFSAQQFPDLHSELNLSSLELGDSALYFCASSFSNSPLHFGNGTRLTVT.

This sequence joins TRBV25-1 and TRBJ2-3; 10 bases match TRBD1. The trim removed 4 bases at V and 3 bases at J, leaving 7 bases unmatched. Germline lookup yields CDR1 MGHDK and CDR2 SYGVNS. The CDR3 totals 16 residues. The CDR3 nucleotides read TGTGCCAGCAGTGGTGGGACAGGGGCGGTGACAGATACGCAGTATTTT. Amino acids: CASSGGTGAVTDTQYF.

This clone was counted once. The gene calls are TRBV7-9 and TRBJ2-5; weak D call: TRBD2 (6 bases). The CDR3 length is 12 residues. The V end lost 6 bases, the J end lost 5 bases, and 10 bases lay between the germline ends. The germline V gene has CDR1 SEHNR and CDR2 FQNEAQ (reference sequence). CDR3 in DNA: TGTGCCAGCAGGGGAGGTTCGGAGACCCAGTACTTC. Its translation: CASRGGSETQYF.

The chain recombines TRBV6-4 with TRBJ2-1; 7 bases match TRBD2. After removal of 7 bases from V and 1 base from J, the junction contained 4 bases not matched to a gene. Germline V gene data show CDR1 as MRHNA and CDR2 as SNTAGT. The CDR3 runs 14 residues. The CDR3 bases are TGTGCCAGCAAGCGGGATGGTTCCTACAATGAGCAGTTCTTC. Its translation: CASKRDGSYNEQFF.

V usage is TRBV6-5 and J usage is TRBJ2-1; maybe TRBD2 (6 bases). The CDR3 spans 14 residues. V lost 3 bases to trimming and J lost 2 bases, with 8 bases between them. The V gene's germline CDR1 is MNHEY and CDR2 SVGAGI. CDR3: CASSYQRAYNEQFF. CDR3 nucleotide sequence: TGTGCCAGCAGTTATCAGCGGGCCTACAATGAGCAGTTCTTC.

The J gene is TRBJ1-1, the V gene TRBV2; unclear D gene. CDR1 and CDR2 (germline): SNHLY, FYNNEI. The CDR3 is made up of 14 amino acids. Trimming took off 2 bases at V and 2 bases at J, with 9 bases between the two ends. This chain's CDR3 is CASSEWAVNTEAFF. The CDR3 bases are TGTGCCAGCAGTGAATGGGCAGTTAACACTGAAGCTTTCTTT.

The chain has TRBV5-1 and TRBJ2-5; 10 bases match TRBD2. The CDR3 sequence is 21 residues long. CDR1 and CDR2 from the germline V gene are SGHRS and YFSETQ. V lost 9 bases to trimming and J lost 5 bases; unmatched junction nucleotides: 31. The CDR3 spells CATLGGKLDFVQRGGGETQYF. The DNA for the CDR3 is TGCGCCACCCTGGGGGGGAAGCTTGACTTTGTACAGCGGGGGGGCGGGGAGACCCAGTACTTC.

This chain connects TRBV5-1 to TRBJ2-1, with a weak D call TRBD1 (6 bases). Trimming removed 4 bases at V and 5 bases at J, with 13 bases between. The V gene's germline CDR1 is SGHRS and CDR2 YFSETQ. The CDR3 runs 14 residues. CDR3: CASSPQGMDNEQFF. In DNA form, the CDR3 reads TGCGCCAGCAGCCCGCAGGGGATGGACAATGAGCAGTTCTTC. The full variable domain, completed using reference TRBV5-1 and TRBJ2-1, is KAGVTQTPRYLIKTRGQQVTLSCSPISGHRSVSWYQQTPGQGLQFLFEYFSETQRNKGNFPGRFSGRQFSNSRSEMNVSTLELGDSALYLCASSPQGMDNEQFFGPGTRLTVL.

This clone was recorded once. The rearrangement links TRBV6-5 to TRBJ1-4, with 7 bases that match TRBD1. The ends lost 5 bases at V and 6 bases at J; junction bases unmatched: 6. Germline V CDR1 and CDR2: MNHEY, SVGAGI. The CDR3 covers 14 residues. CDR3 region: CASSEGAVDEKLFF. CDR3 in DNA: TGTGCCAGCAGTGAGGGGGCGGTTGATGAAAAACTGTTTTTT.

The chain is built from TRBV5-4 and TRBJ2-7, with 10 nucleotides matching TRBD1. CDR1 and CDR2 from the germline V gene are SGHNT and YYREEE (reference sequence). After removal of 4 bases from V and 2 bases from J, the junction contained 12 bases not matched to a gene. The CDR3 sequence is 17 residues long. The CDR3 region has the DNA TGTGCCAGCAGCCTGAGGGTTGACAGGGGGCGACCCTACGAGCAGTACTTC. It yields the protein CASSLRVDRGRPYEQYF.

The chain combines TRBV4-1 with TRBJ1-1; D might be TRBD1 (6 bases). The CDR3 runs to 17 residues. Germline V gives CDR1 MGHRA, CDR2 YSYEKL. V was shortened by 0 bases and J by 0 bases, with 14 bases between the two germline ends. In DNA, the CDR3 is TGCGCCAGCAGCCAAGATTTCCGGAGGACAGTGAACACTGAAGCTTTCTTT. It specifies CASSQDFRRTVNTEAFF.

This sequence joins TRBV6-5 and TRBJ1-2, with 10 bases fitting TRBD1. J lost 2 bases, V lost 10 bases, and 7 bases had no gene match. Germline values: CDR1 MNHEY, CDR2 SVGAGI. The CDR3 is made up of 14 amino acids. The CDR3, as DNA: TGTGCCACCAACGGACAGGGGGTAAACTATGGCTACACCTTC. Translated: CATNGQGVNYGYTF.

The chain joins TRBV19 to TRBJ2-7; 7 bases are shared with TRBD1. CDR3 length equals 13 residues. J was trimmed by 5 bases and V by 9 bases; bases with no gene match: 10. Germline CDR1 reads LNHDA; CDR2 reads SQIVND (reference sequence). CDR3 DNA sequence: TGTGCCAGCCGTACTTCCCAGGGGGACGAGCAGTACTTC. Its protein is CASRTSQGDEQYF.

This clone has only one observation. The gene calls are TRBV5-1 and TRBJ2-7; weak D call: TRBD2 (6 bases). The CDR3 is 13 amino acids. Between the trimmed V and J ends, which lost 6 bases and 3 bases, there was a span of 13 bases. The germline gives CDR1 SGHRS, CDR2 YFSETQ. CDR3 residues: CASTWGLNYEQYF. The DNA for the CDR3 is TGCGCCAGCACTTGGGGACTTAACTACGAGCAGTACTTC.

With regard to this clone: The sample contains more than one DNA sequence encoding this CDR3. This rearrangement joins TRBV27 to TRBJ2-7, with D perhaps matching TRBD1 (5 bases). V shed 4 bases and J shed 3 bases, with 7 bases lying between them. Germline CDR1 MNHEY, CDR2 SMNVEV (reference sequence). The CDR3 has 12 amino acids. The CDR3 region has the DNA TGTGCCAGCAGTTCAGACAGCTACGAGCAGTACTTC. Amino acids: CASSSDSYEQYF.

The CDR3 coding sequence is TGCGCCAGCAGCTTTAGCGGAGGTCAGAACACTGAAGCTTTCTTT. This gives the protein CASSFSGGQNTEAFF. The V call is TRBV5-1, the J call TRBJ1-1; no definite D call. The germline V and J ends were trimmed by 2 bases and 1 base, with 12 bases remaining between them. The CDR3 covers 15 residues. Germline V gene sequence: CDR1 SGHRS, CDR2 YFSETQ.

The CDR3 DNA follows: TGTGCCAGCAGCTATACCGGGACAGACTATGGCTACACCTTC. It encodes CASSYTGTDYGYTF. The chain uses TRBV11-2 and TRBJ1-2; 7 bases align to TRBD1. V was clipped by 4 bases and J by 3 bases; unmatched bases: 5. Germline V lookup: CDR1 SGHAT, CDR2 FQNNGV. This CDR3 comprises 14 residues.

The chain combines TRBV5-1 with TRBJ1-1; TRBD1 matches at 8 bases. V trimming: 2 bases; J trimming: 1 base; junction bases outside the gene matches: 13. The CDR3 is 18 amino acids. Germline CDR1 SGHRS, CDR2 YFSETQ. The CDR3 DNA reads as TGCGCCAGCAGCTTATTTGGACAGGGCCGTGTAAGGAACACTGAAGCTTTCTTT. Protein: CASSLFGQGRVRNTEAFF.

The rearrangement uses TRBV7-9 and TRBJ1-1, with D perhaps matching TRBD1 (6 bases). V lost 4 bases and J lost 5, with 17 bases in between. This CDR3 region has 15 residues. Germline CDR1 SEHNR, CDR2 FQNEAQ (reference sequence). CDR3 protein: CASSSLNRVKTEAFF. CDR3 sequence (DNA): TGTGCCAGCAGCTCTCTAAACAGGGTTAAGACTGAAGCTTTCTTT. Complete variable domain (other parts from reference TRBV7-9 and TRBJ1-1): DTGVSQNPRHKITKRGQNVTFRCDPISEHNRLYWYRQTLGQGPEFLTYFQNEAQLEKSRLLSDRFSAERPKGSFSTLEIQRTEQGDSAMYLCASSSLNRVKTEAFFGQGTRLTVV.

J is TRBJ2-2 and V is TRBV19; 8 nucleotides line up with TRBD1. With 8 bases clipped from V and 7 bases from J, the junction kept 9 bases outside the gene matches. This CDR3 is 14 amino acids long. In germline, CDR1 is LNHDA, CDR2 SQIVND (reference sequence). The CDR3 coding sequence is TGTGCCAGTTCCACGACAGGGGTTGACGGGGAGCTGTTTTTT. Translating gives CASSTTGVDGELFF. Full variable domain (remainder filled in from reference TRBV19 and TRBJ2-2): DGGITQSPKYLFRKEGQNVTLSCEQNLNHDAMYWYRQDPGQGLRLIYYSQIVNDFQKGDIAEGYSVSREKKESFPLTVTSAQKNPTAFYLCASSTTGVDGELFFGEGSRLTVL.